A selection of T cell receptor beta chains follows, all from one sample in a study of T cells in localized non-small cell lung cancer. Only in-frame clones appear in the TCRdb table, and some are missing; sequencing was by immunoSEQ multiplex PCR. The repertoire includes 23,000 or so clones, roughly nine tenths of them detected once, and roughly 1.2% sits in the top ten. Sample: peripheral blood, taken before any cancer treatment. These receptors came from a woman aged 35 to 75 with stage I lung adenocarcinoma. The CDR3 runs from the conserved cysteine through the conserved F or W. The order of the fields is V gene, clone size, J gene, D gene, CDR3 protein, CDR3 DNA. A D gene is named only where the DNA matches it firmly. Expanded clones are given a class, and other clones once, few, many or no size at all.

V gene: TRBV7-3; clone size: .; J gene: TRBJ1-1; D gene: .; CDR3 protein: CASSLYPGENTEAFF; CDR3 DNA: TGTGCCAGCAGCTTATACCCAGGGGAGAACACTGAAGCTTTCTTT
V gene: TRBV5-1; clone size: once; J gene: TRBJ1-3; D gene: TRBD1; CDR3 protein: CASSTDRAGNTIYF; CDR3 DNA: TGCGCCAGCAGCACGGACAGGGCTGGAAACACCATATATTTT
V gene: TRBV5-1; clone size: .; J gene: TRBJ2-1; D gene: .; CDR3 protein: CASSSGTDYNEQFF; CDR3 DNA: TGCGCCAGCAGCTCCGGGACGGACTACAATGAGCAGTTCTTC
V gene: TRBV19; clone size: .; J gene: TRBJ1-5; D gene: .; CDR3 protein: CASSREGQPQHF; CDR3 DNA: TGTGCCAGTTCAAGGGAGGGTCAGCCCCAGCATTTT
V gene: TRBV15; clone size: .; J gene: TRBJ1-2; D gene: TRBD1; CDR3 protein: CATSRGTGGYYGYTF; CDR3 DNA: TGTGCCACCAGCAGAGGGACAGGGGGTTACTATGGCTACACCTTC
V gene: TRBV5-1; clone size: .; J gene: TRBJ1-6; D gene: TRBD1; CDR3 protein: CASSTKTGANSPLHF; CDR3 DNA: TGCGCCAGCAGCACCAAGACAGGGGCTAATTCACCCCTCCACTTT
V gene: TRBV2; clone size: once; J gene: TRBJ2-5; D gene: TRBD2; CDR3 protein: CASSEPRTSQETQYF; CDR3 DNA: TGTGCCAGCAGTGAACCTAGGACTAGCCAAGAGACCCAGTACTTC
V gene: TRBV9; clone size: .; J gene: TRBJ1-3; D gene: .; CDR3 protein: CASSVGGGNTIYF; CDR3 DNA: TGTGCCAGCAGCGTCGGTGGTGGAAACACCATATATTTT
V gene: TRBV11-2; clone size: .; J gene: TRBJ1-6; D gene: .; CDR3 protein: CASSLGGLGSPLHF; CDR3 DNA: TGTGCCAGCAGCTTAGGGGGGCTAGGTTCACCCCTCCACTTT
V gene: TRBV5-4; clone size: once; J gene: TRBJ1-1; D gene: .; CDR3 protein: CASSLAGMNTEAFF; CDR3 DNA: TGTGCCAGCAGCTTGGCGGGTATGAACACTGAAGCTTTCTTT
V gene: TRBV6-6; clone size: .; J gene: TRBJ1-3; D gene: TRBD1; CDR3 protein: CASSYGQGGNTIYF; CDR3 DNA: TGTGCCAGCAGTTACGGACAGGGAGGAAACACCATATATTTT